The 10 T cell receptor beta chains in this list originate from one sample, sequenced in a study of T cell clonality in common variable immunodeficiency (dated by TCRdb to 2013 to 2016). The protocol used for the library was the immunoSEQ multiplex PCR assay. Here the immuneACCESS table is served through TCRdb, limited to in-frame sequences with V and J called. Missing clones are a known gap in these copies; in checked studies unresolved V genes cover under half, and the rest lacks a known reason. The sample records tens of thousands of clones, none occurring a single time. The leading ten clones occupy 3.5% to 4.5% of the sample. Sequencing was done on a sample of peripheral blood mononuclear cells. Source of these receptors: a person aged 18 to 75 in good health.

Comment on this clone: The read comes to an end 3 residues before the CDR3 does, leaving the germline J gene to fill in the end. The V call is TRBV18, the J call TRBJ1-1; D might be TRBD1 (5 bases). V lost 3 bases and J 4 bases, leaving 24 bases between the germline ends. CDR1 is KGHSH, CDR2 LQKENI, per germline. This CDR3 spans 18 amino acids. The CDR3 DNA, read in part, is TGTGCCAGCTCACCTTCGGACACCCTGGTGGCGGGGAGCACTGAA. Residues: CASSPSDTLVAGSTE. The CDR3 as a whole reads CASSPSDTLVAGSTEAFF.

Remarks on this clone: Coverage ceases 3 residues before the CDR3 finishes, and the germline J gene fills in the end. V is TRBV19 and J is TRBJ1-1; no definite D call. V lost 11 bases to trimming and J lost 3 bases, with 16 bases between them. The CDR3 sequence is 13 residues long. CDR1 and CDR2 from the germline V gene are LNHDA and SQIVND (reference sequence). CDR3 DNA (partial): TGTGCCTCCCAATTCAGTGCTGACACTGAA. It codes for CASQFSADTE. The full CDR3 reads CASQFSADTEAFF.

This clone was seen repeatedly, ten times or more. The DNA ends 3 residues before the CDR3 does, and the rest of the CDR3 is filled in from the germline J gene. V usage is TRBV18 and J usage is TRBJ2-2; 7 positions match TRBD2. The CDR3 runs 18 residues. J lost 4 bases, V lost 3 bases, and 14 bases had no gene match. The V gene's germline CDR1 is KGHSH and CDR2 LQKENI. The CDR3 spells CASSPLLAGVSSTGELFF. Partial CDR3 DNA: TGTGCCAGCTCACCTCTTCTGGCGGGAGTATCCTCCACCGGGGAG.

The sample holds many counts of this clone. CDR3 DNA, as far as it was read: TGTGCCAGCAGCTTAGGGGACAGGGGAAACTATGGC. The encoded protein is CASSLGDRGNYG. In full, the CDR3 is CASSLGDRGNYGYTF. This chain uses TRBV7-2 with TRBJ1-2; the match to TRBD1 covers 10 bases. The sequenced fragment ends 3 residues before the CDR3 boundary, so the rest is inferred from the germline J gene. The CDR3 consists of 15 residues. Losses at the gene ends were 1 base for V and 2 bases for J; bases not matched to a gene: 1. Germline V gene lookup returns CDR1 SGHTA and CDR2 FQGNSA.

CDR3 loop: CASSLQSNSPLFF. The sequenced part of the CDR3 DNA is TGTGCCAGCAGCTTGCAATCTAATTCACCG. This chain uses TRBV7-9 with TRBJ2-2, with D hard to call. The CDR3 end is not reached by the read, which stops 3 residues before it; the germline J gene fills it in. Germline loops: CDR1 SEHNR, CDR2 FQNEAQ (reference sequence). The CDR3 loop spans 13 amino acids.

There are many counts of this clone. The read stops 3 residues short of the end of the CDR3; the missing end is completed from the germline J gene. The rearrangement links TRBV5-1 to TRBJ2-1; TRBD1 matches at 8 bases. V gave up 0 bases and J gave up 2 bases; unmatched junction bases: 1. The V gene's germline CDR1 is SGHRS and CDR2 YFSETQ. The CDR3 is 15 residues long. The part of the CDR3 DNA that was read is TGCGCCAGCAGCTTGGGACAGGGGACCTACAATGAG. Its translation: CASSLGQGTYNE. The whole CDR3 is CASSLGQGTYNEQFF.

At least ten counts were recorded for this clone. CDR3: CASSRGLADEQYF. The DNA read from the CDR3 is TGTGCCAGTAGTCGGGGACTAGCTGACGAG. The rearrangement joins TRBV19 to TRBJ2-7; 9 positions match TRBD2. The read terminates 3 residues before the CDR3 end, so the remaining end is supplied by the germline J gene. The ends lost 5 bases at V and 5 bases at J; junction bases unmatched: 4. The germline V gene has CDR1 LNHDA and CDR2 SQIVND (reference sequence). The CDR3 covers 13 residues.

This clone has ten or more counts. The read finishes 3 residues shy of the CDR3 end, and the germline J gene is used to complete it. This chain connects TRBV20-1 to TRBJ2-1; weak D call: TRBD2 (6 bases). Deletions cut 1 base from V and 6 bases from J, with 22 bases between. There are 17 residues in the CDR3. CDR1 DFQATT and CDR2 SNEGSKA come from the germline V gene (reference sequence). CDR3 DNA, as far as it was read: TGCAGTGCTAGAGGAGGGCTGGCGGGGCGGGCAATCAATGAG. Its protein product is CSARGGLAGRAINE. In full, the CDR3 is CSARGGLAGRAINEQFF.

This clone has at least ten counts. The DNA ends 3 residues before the CDR3 does, and the rest of the CDR3 is filled in from the germline J gene. The chain employs TRBV20-1 and TRBJ1-2, with 9 nucleotides matching TRBD1. The J segment lost 7 bases and the V segment lost 0 bases, leaving 3 bases of the junction unmatched. Germline V gives CDR1 DFQATT, CDR2 SNEGSKA (reference sequence). The CDR3 extends over 13 amino acids. The sequenced part of the CDR3 DNA is TGCAGTGCTAGAGAGGGACAGGGCAGTGGC. It is translated as CSAREGQGSG. The entire CDR3 protein reads CSAREGQGSGYTF.

This clone was detected only a few times. The CDR3 end falls 3 residues outside the read, so it is completed with the germline J gene. The chain is built from TRBV2 and TRBJ1-5, with 7 bases matching TRBD1. J gave up 6 bases and V 6 bases, and 5 bases lay outside the gene matches. This CDR3 spans 13 amino acids. The germline V gene has CDR1 SNHLY and CDR2 FYNNEI. The CDR3 region is CASRETGSQPQHF. The CDR3 bases that were read are TGTGCCAGCAGGGAGACAGGGAGTCAGCCC.